These 29 T cell receptor beta chains were all obtained from the same sample, sequenced in a study of cytomegalovirus exposure and HLA in healthy donors. The primer mix had 60 Vbeta and 13 Jbeta primers. Repertoires were generated with immunoSEQ multiplex PCR, while TCRdb's copy carries only in-frame clones and drops some. The sample has 150,000 to 200,000 clones; 60% to 80% are singletons. The sequenced sample was PBMCs. The receptors originated from a man aged 45-65 years in good health and CMV-seropositive.

This chain uses TRBV6-1 with TRBJ2-1, with TRBD2 identical over 12 bases. Per germline, CDR1 MNHNS and CDR2 SASEGT. V was pared by 5 bases and J by 4 bases, with 3 bases of the junction left unmatched. The CDR3 spans 15 residues. The CDR3 loop is CASSTGLAGYNEQFF. CDR3 DNA sequence: TGTGCCAGCAGTACCGGACTAGCGGGGTACAATGAGCAGTTCTTC.

The V gene is TRBV5-8, the J gene TRBJ2-5, with a weak D call TRBD1 (7 bases). The CDR3 spans 15 residues. Germline CDR1 SGHTS, CDR2 YDEGEE. Trimming stripped 2 bases from V and 1 base from J, with 12 bases between. The CDR3 spells CASSFAGQIQETQYF. The CDR3 coding sequence is TGTGCCAGCAGCTTCGCGGGACAGATCCAAGAGACCCAGTACTTC.

This clone was recorded once. The chain links TRBV15 to TRBJ2-7; a possible D gene is TRBD2 (7 bases). The ends were cut back, 4 bases at V and 2 bases at J, with 15 bases in the middle. Germline CDR1 LNHNV, CDR2 YYDKDF (reference sequence). The CDR3 runs 15 residues. CDR3 residues: CATSTGDGGTYEQYF. DNA for the CDR3: TGTGCCACCAGCACAGGGGACGGGGGGACCTACGAGCAGTACTTC. The full variable domain, with the rest looked up from reference TRBV15 and TRBJ2-7, is DAMVIQNPRYQVTQFGKPVTLSCSQTLNHNVMYWYQQKSSQAPKLLFHYYDKDFNNEADTPDNFQSRRPNTSFCFLDIRSPGLGDTAMYLCATSTGDGGTYEQYFGPGTRLTVT.

This clone was counted between two and nine times. The chain links TRBV15 to TRBJ1-1; D not resolved. Trimming removed 5 bases from V and 1 base from J, with 11 bases in between. The CDR3 has 14 residues. CDR1 is LNHNV, CDR2 YYDKDF, per germline (reference sequence). The DNA of the CDR3 is TGTGCCACCAGCTCCCGTACCGGGAACACTGAAGCTTTCTTT. It is translated as CATSSRTGNTEAFF.

The chain employs TRBV18 and TRBJ1-4; TRBD1 aligns across 7 bases. V shed 5 bases and J 8 bases; nucleotides not matched to a gene: 8. The CDR3 has 14 amino acids. Germline CDR1 KGHSH, CDR2 LQKENI. The CDR3 reads CASSEGAVGEKLFF. In DNA, the CDR3 is TGTGCCAGCTCAGAGGGGGCTGTTGGGGAAAAACTGTTTTTT.

The rearrangement joins TRBV7-3 to TRBJ2-2, with 9 bases matching TRBD2. The CDR3 loop spans 16 amino acids. Germline values: CDR1 SGHTA, CDR2 FQGTGA. J was trimmed by 6 bases and V by 2 bases; bases with no gene match: 7. CDR3 in DNA: TGTGCCAGCAGCTTATTTCCAGCGGGGGGCCCCGGGGAGCTGTTTTTT. It yields the protein CASSLFPAGGPGELFF.

V gene TRBV7-9 combines with J gene TRBJ1-3; tentative D call: TRBD1 (5 bases). V was clipped by 5 bases and J by 0 bases, with 8 bases between them. Germline CDR1 is SEHNR and CDR2 is FQNEAQ (reference sequence). The CDR3 length is 14 residues. The chain's CDR3 is CASSQTVSGNTIYF. The CDR3 bases are TGTGCCAGCAGCCAGACAGTCTCTGGAAACACCATATATTTT.

V is TRBV21-1 and J is TRBJ2-5; the table gives TRBD1 as D, unverified against the DNA. TRBV21-1 is annotated as a pseudogene. The CDR3 has 14 residues. CDR3 coding DNA: TGTGCCAGCAGCGAGACAGGGGCGAAAGAGACCCAGTACTTC. Protein sequence: CASSETGAKETQYF.

The chain employs TRBV11-2 and TRBJ2-7; D uncertain. The CDR3 sequence is 11 residues long. V gave up 6 bases and J gave up 5 bases, with 8 bases separating them. Per the germline V gene, CDR1 is SGHAT and CDR2 is FQNNGV. The CDR3 loop reads CASSLTDEQYF. The CDR3 DNA reads as TGTGCCAGCAGTCTTACAGACGAGCAGTACTTC.

The chain links TRBV10-1 to TRBJ2-1; D is uncertain. With 6 bases removed from V and 7 bases from J, the gap between germline ends came to 10 bases. Looked up from germline, CDR1 is WNHNN and CDR2 is SYGVQD (reference sequence). CDR3 length equals 12 residues. The CDR3 is CASSALRNEQFF. DNA of the CDR3: TGCGCCAGCAGCGCCCTACGGAATGAGCAGTTCTTC.

This clone came up once. The gene calls are TRBV7-7 and TRBJ2-7, with TRBD1 matching 9 bases. The junction had 12 bases not matched to a gene; V was cut back by 5 bases and J by 7 bases. The CDR3 sequence is 15 residues long. Looked up from germline, CDR1 is SSHAT and CDR2 is FNYEAQ (reference sequence). The CDR3 DNA reads as TGTGCCAGCAGCCGCTTAGGGACAGGGACCCGGGAGCAGTACTTC. It specifies CASSRLGTGTREQYF.

This clone was recorded only once. The chain has TRBV2 and TRBJ1-5; D perhaps matches TRBD1 (5 bases). The CDR3 is 15 amino acids. Germline assignment: CDR1 SNHLY and CDR2 FYNNEI. With 3 bases removed from V and 0 bases from J, the gap between germline ends came to 9 bases. The CDR3 region is CASSEGGPSNQPQHF. The CDR3 region has the DNA TGTGCCAGCAGTGAGGGGGGTCCTAGCAATCAGCCCCAGCATTTT.

About this clone: Sequence at one end of the junction differs from germline and may be a read error. The J gene is TRBJ1-2, the V gene TRBV10-3, with 7 positions matching TRBD1. The CDR3 extends over 15 amino acids. CDR1 is ENHRY and CDR2 is SYGVKD in the germline V gene. The CDR3 bases are TGTGCCATCAGTGAGTCCCCAGGGGGGAACTATGGCCACACCTTC. It translates to CAISESPGGNYGHTF.

The rearrangement uses TRBV5-4 and TRBJ2-5; 11 bases fit TRBD2. This CDR3 contains 15 residues. Germline V lookup: CDR1 SGHNT, CDR2 YYREEE (reference sequence). Trimming took 4 bases from V and 5 from J; bases not matched to a gene: 7. This chain's CDR3 is CASSPRLAGQETQYF. CDR3 DNA sequence: TGTGCCAGCAGCCCCCGACTAGCGGGGCAGGAGACCCAGTACTTC.

This clone was found once. The chain employs TRBV25-1 and TRBJ1-2; D unclear. V was shortened by 6 bases and J by 0 bases, with 11 bases between the two germline ends. Germline V gives CDR1 MGHDK, CDR2 SYGVNS. The CDR3 is made up of 14 amino acids. DNA of the CDR3: TGTGCCAGCAGAGGTGGACTATCTAACTATGGCTACACCTTC. Translation gives CASRGGLSNYGYTF.

The V and J genes are TRBV7-9 and TRBJ2-1; TRBD1 aligns across 8 bases. From germline, CDR1 is SEHNR and CDR2 FQNEAQ (reference sequence). CDR3 size: 15 residues. Trimming cost V 5 bases and J 7 bases; bases outside gene matches: 10. CDR3 loop: CASSTPGQVTNEQFF. CDR3 sequence (DNA): TGTGCCAGCAGCACACCGGGACAGGTTACGAATGAGCAGTTCTTC.

This CDR3 is CASSPVRGLETYEQYF. Written as DNA, the CDR3 is TGTGCCAGCAGCCCCGTGCGGGGTCTGGAAACCTACGAGCAGTACTTC. This chain links TRBV9 with TRBJ2-5; D is possibly TRBD2 (6 bases). The assigned J gene may be wrong: the sequence end matches TRBJ2-7 better. Germline CDR1 SGDLS, CDR2 YYNGEE. The CDR3 spans 16 residues.

The chain recombines TRBV5-8 with TRBJ1-6, with D possibly being TRBD1 (5 bases). CDR3 length equals 16 residues. V dropped 2 bases and J dropped 5 bases, with 14 bases sitting between them. The V gene's germline CDR1 is SGHTS and CDR2 YDEGEE. The CDR3 nucleotides read TGTGCCAGCAGCTTTCCGCGGGGCCGGCATAATTCACCCCTCCACTTT. Translating it yields CASSFPRGRHNSPLHF.

The rearrangement joins TRBV15 to TRBJ2-3, with D hard to call. V gave up 1 base and J gave up 2 bases, with 10 bases separating them. The CDR3 length is 15 residues. Germline assignment: CDR1 LNHNV and CDR2 YYDKDF (reference sequence). CDR3 bases: TGTGCCACCAGCAGAGGGGCTGGCTCCACAGATACGCAGTATTTT. It translates to CATSRGAGSTDTQYF.

The chain employs TRBV2 and TRBJ2-5; D remains ambiguous. The CDR3 consists of 14 residues. The V end lost 3 bases, the J end lost 5 bases, and 13 bases lay between the germline ends. Germline V lookup: CDR1 SNHLY, CDR2 FYNNEI. This CDR3 is CASSDGSVRETQYF. In nucleotides, the CDR3 is TGTGCCAGCAGTGACGGTTCGGTGCGGGAGACCCAGTACTTC. The whole variable domain, remainder taken from reference TRBV2 and TRBJ2-5, is EPEVTQTPSHQVTQMGQEVILRCVPISNHLYFYWYRQILGQKVEFLVSFYNNEISEKSEIFDDQFSVERPDGSNFTLKIRSTKLEDSAMYFCASSDGSVRETQYFGPGTRLLVL.

The chain combines TRBV4-1 with TRBJ2-1; 8 bases map to TRBD1. The CDR3 runs to 16 residues. The germline V gene encodes CDR1 MGHRA and CDR2 YSYEKL. J lost 7 bases, V lost 1 base, and 9 bases had no gene match. The CDR3 nucleotides are TGCGCCAGCAGCCAAGTTGGGACAGGAGGGTCTAATGAGCAGTTCTTC. It translates to CASSQVGTGGSNEQFF.

The chain combines TRBV10-3 with TRBJ2-7, with D possibly TRBD2 on 6 matching bases. Per the germline V gene, CDR1 is ENHRY and CDR2 is SYGVKD. There are 14 residues in the CDR3. V gave up 8 bases and J gave up 2 bases, with 16 bases separating them. The CDR3 region is CAISDSGGTYEQYF. In DNA, the CDR3 is TGTGCCATCTCGGATTCCGGGGGAACCTACGAGCAGTACTTC.

The genes are TRBV7-4 and TRBJ1-5; 7 nucleotides align to TRBD1. Per the germline V gene, CDR1 is SGHVT and CDR2 is SQSDAQ. There are 15 residues in the CDR3. V dropped 5 bases and J dropped 6; count of bases not matched to a gene: 10. The CDR3, as DNA: TGTGCCAGCAGCCTCGCCGGGACAGAGGCTCAGCCCCAGCATTTT. This gives the protein CASSLAGTEAQPQHF.

The CDR3 sequence: CASSRIMSSYEQYF. DNA for the CDR3: TGTGCCAGCAGTCGCATCATGAGCTCCTACGAGCAGTACTTC. The genes are TRBV6-5 and TRBJ2-7; D not resolved. V shed 5 bases and J shed 0 bases, with 11 bases lying between them. The CDR3 runs 14 residues. Germline V lookup: CDR1 MNHEY, CDR2 SVGAGI.

The chain combines TRBV6-6 with TRBJ1-1; TRBD1 matches at 8 bases. J was trimmed by 6 bases and V by 4 bases; bases with no gene match: 4. Germline CDR1 MNHNY, CDR2 SVGAGI (reference sequence). The CDR3 loop spans 13 amino acids. CDR3 loop: CASSLDREAEAFF. As DNA, the CDR3 is TGTGCCAGCAGTTTGGACAGGGAGGCTGAAGCTTTCTTT.

The chain employs TRBV6-1 and TRBJ1-5, with D unresolved. This CDR3 is built from 14 residues. Trimming shortened V by 3 bases and J by 3 bases, and 9 bases separated the two germline ends. Germline-derived CDR1 and CDR2 are MNHNS and SASEGT. The CDR3: CASSEGTINQPQHF. CDR3 coding DNA: TGTGCCAGCAGTGAGGGCACAATCAATCAGCCCCAGCATTTT.

The chain is built from TRBV5-1 and TRBJ2-3, with 8 positions matching TRBD2. Unmatched junction bases numbered 13, after V lost 3 bases and J lost 4 bases. The germline V gene has CDR1 SGHRS and CDR2 YFSETQ. The CDR3 loop spans 17 amino acids. CDR3 loop: CASSSDSLAGGADTQYF. The CDR3, as DNA: TGCGCCAGCAGCTCGGACTCTCTAGCGGGTGGAGCAGATACGCAGTATTTT. The full variable domain, its missing parts supplied by reference TRBV5-1 and TRBJ2-3, is KAGVTQTPRYLIKTRGQQVTLSCSPISGHRSVSWYQQTPGQGLQFLFEYFSETQRNKGNFPGRFSGRQFSNSRSEMNVSTLELGDSALYLCASSSDSLAGGADTQYFGPGTRLTVL.

V gene TRBV7-9 combines with J gene TRBJ2-1; TRBD1 matches at 8 bases. Germline loops: CDR1 SEHNR, CDR2 FQNEAQ (reference sequence). The CDR3 runs to 17 residues. Trimming at V came to 1 base and at J to 4 bases, leaving 9 bases not matched to a gene. The CDR3 nucleotides read TGTGCCAGCAGCTTAGGACTGGACAGGGACACGTACAATGAGCAGTTCTTC. Residues: CASSLGLDRDTYNEQFF.

This chain uses TRBV29-1 with TRBJ2-3; D might be TRBD2 (5 bases). CDR1 and CDR2 (germline): SQVTM, ANQGSEA. This CDR3 is 10 amino acids long. Trimming pared 6 bases from V and 6 bases from J, leaving 7 bases between. As DNA, the CDR3 is TGCAGCGTCGGGATTGATACGCAGTATTTT. It is translated as CSVGIDTQYF.